The subject of this entry is one TCR beta chain. The antigen is not known. This sample was taken from a study of T cells in Graves' hyperthyroidism and ophthalmopathy. General observations from the study: The model anticipated ophthalmopathy a median about six months pre-onset.

The germline CDR1 and CDR2 sequences are LNHDA and SQIVND (reference sequence). There are 13 residues in the CDR3. The V end was cut by 3 bases, the J end by 7 bases, with 9 bases between. The TCR beta CDR3 regions underwent amplification using RNA transcripts as the source. Initially, a first-round RT-PCR of the TCR CDR3 employed the HTBI primer set. MiXCR was run by TCRdb on the multiplex PCR reads, yielding one entry per CDR3 protein. Of 550,000 to 600,000 distinct CDR3 sequences in the sample, around 45% were seen once. The material sequenced was peripheral blood or thyroid tissue (not recorded which). This receptor was identified in an adult woman with Graves' disease, either hyperthyroidism or ophthalmopathy (not recorded which). This chain links TRBV19 with TRBJ2-2; D call uncertain. The CDR3 nucleotides are TGTGCCAGTAGTATTGGAATTTACGGGGAGCTGTTTTTT. This codes for CASSIGIYGELFF.